The present T cell receptor (beta chain) was sequenced within a study of vaccination and CD4 T cells after COVID-19. The V gene lost 4 bases and the J gene lost 7 bases, with 10 bases spanning the gap. The CDR3 spans 13 residues. The germline gives CDR1 SGHDN, CDR2 FVKESK. Treatment here: approximately 11-day PBMC culture with coronavirus spike peptide pools or control peptides (ViraFEST assay). Regarding this clonotype: Its matching antigen is unknown.

Cultured CD4+ T cell DNA was sequenced using the Oncomine TCR Beta short-read assay. TCRdb reprocessed the PCR reads with MiXCR, giving one entry per CDR3 protein. Of roughly 16,000 distinct CDR3 sequences in the sample, roughly 50% are singletons; the top ten hold more than 12%. Study-wide points: Researchers report that a median approximately 90% of reactive clones in convalescent patients surfaced only post-vaccination.

The sequence was obtained from a human donor who had recovered from COVID-19. The chain employs TRBV14 and TRBJ2-2; D is possibly TRBD1 (5 bases). Sequenced sample: CD4+ T cells from blood, cultured in vitro. The CDR3 DNA reads TGTGCCAGCAGCCTGATAAGGGGCGGGGAGCTGTTTTTT. Amino acid sequence: CASSLIRGGELFF. Drawing the rest from reference TRBV14 and TRBJ2-2, the complete variable domain is EAGVTQFPSHSVIEKGQTVTLRCDPISGHDNLYWYRRVMGKEIKFLLHFVKESKQDESGMPNNRFLAERTGGTYSTLKVQPAELEDSGVYFCASSLIRGGELFFGEGSRLTVL.